This T cell receptor (beta chain) was captured in a study of tumor and adjacent non-tumor tissue in lung cancer listed by TCRdb under 2018. With regard to the full study: Patients with adenocarcinoma (around eleven), squamous cell carcinoma (2) and small cell lung cancer (1) were included in the cohort. In total, sequencing yielded 125,075,908 productive TCRbeta reads, which works out to an average of about 4 million reads per sample. TCRbeta CDR3 sequencing was performed on thirty paired specimens, with one tumor sample and one normal lung sample collected per patient. Using bulk TCRbeta repertoires from over 14 lung cancer patients, the study set lung tumor tissue side by side with matched distant non-tumor lung tissue. The 15 enrolled patients, of whom around 10 were men and 5 were women, were aged about 30 to 80 years and were diagnosed with TNM stage I to III disease. Findings and caveats that apply to the study as a whole: Only about 16 patients were included in the cohort, and the need for larger samples and more detailed clinical data was noted by the authors. TCR diversity was significantly higher in younger patients, and greater tumor TCR diversity was associated with shorter overall survival and shorter disease-free survival. Peripheral blood was not sequenced, so blood TCRbeta repertoires were not examined in the lung cancer patients of the study. The sequencing platform is not named in the methods, and unique molecular identifiers are not mentioned. Tumor tissue showed significantly greater TCR diversity (inverse Simpson) than normal lung tissue (around 450 vs 150, P = 0.0075, Mann-Whitney U test). The top 100 clones accounted for a significantly larger cumulative portion of the repertoire in normal lung than in tumor tissue.

Remarks on this clonotype: Its target antigen remains unknown. A much more abundant neighbour one base away suggests this may be a read error.

The library was obtained by multiplex PCR. Sequencing relied on an Illumina HiSeq 2500. TCRbeta libraries were built by three rounds of nested PCR using primers (Table S4), following protocols modified from ARM-PCR. PCR products of 200-500 bp were gel-excised and purified with the QIAquick gel extraction kit before sequencing. Per the source publication's procedure: Reads were cleaned using Trimmomatic, were merged into complete CDR3 sequences using FLASH, and were assigned to V(D)J germline segments using MiTCR. VDJtools was used to compute clonal diversity as the inverse Simpson's index. In-frame sequences lacking a premature stop codon were counted as productive reads. TCRdb passed the public sequencing reads through fastp at Q25 and MiXCR, retaining productive beta sequences. All rows with the same CDR3 protein become a single entry with the most common DNA and genes. The authors' filters were not applied to this entry. For this sample there are 65,000 to 90,000 distinct CDR3 sequences; roughly 70% appear just once. In total, the top ten clones hold about 12% of the sample.

RNA was isolated from bulk, unsorted tissue, and RNA quality was assessed with a NanoDrop ND-1000 and an Agilent 2100. Newly diagnosed lung cancer patients without prior chemotherapy who had been admitted for thoracic surgery in China between August and November 2014 were enrolled as donors. Patients who had received previous radiotherapy or chemotherapy, or who had another concurrent cancer, were excluded from the study. Pieces of surgical tissue measuring roughly 1-2 cm3 were kept in RNAlater solution and stored at -80 degrees C until use. From a lookup of the germline V gene, CDR1 and CDR2 are MDHEN and SYDVKM. The CDR3 contains 12 residues, cysteine and phenylalanine counted. Here the CDR3 DNA is all that survives: 36 bases in frame from base 1.

This receptor was identified in a woman in her seventies with non-small cell lung cancer. The sequenced sample consisted of lung tumor tissue. In this chain, TRBV28 is recombined with TRBJ2-7; no D gene call is confident. The DNA is TGTGCCAGCAGTTTAGTTCCCTACGAGCGGTACTTC. This codes for CASSLVPYERYF.